The 32 T cell receptor beta chains below all came from one sample that was sequenced in a study of blood T cell repertoires in COVID-19. The table came from immunoSEQ multiplex PCR; TCRdb's copy has only in-frame clones and leaves some out. The table lists more than 200,000 clones, 65% to 90% of them singletons. What was sequenced was peripheral blood. The receptors come from a man aged 50-59 years with COVID-19, enrolled during active disease.

This chain links TRBV7-9 with TRBJ1-4, with D perhaps TRBD1 (5 bases). This CDR3 contains 13 residues. Deletions cut 3 bases from V and 6 bases from J, with 8 bases between. The germline CDR1 and CDR2 sequences are SEHNR and FQNEAQ (reference sequence). CDR3 nucleotide sequence: TGTGCCAGCAGCTTTTTGACAGATGAAAAACTGTTTTTT. Translated: CASSFLTDEKLFF.

V and J are TRBV5-1 and TRBJ2-7; 12 bases map to TRBD2. Germline assignment: CDR1 SGHRS and CDR2 YFSETQ. The CDR3 sequence is 16 residues long. V was clipped by 0 bases and J by 5 bases; unmatched bases: 6. The CDR3 protein is CASSLGPLAGGNEQYF. The CDR3 nucleotides read TGCGCCAGCAGCTTGGGCCCCCTAGCGGGAGGGAACGAGCAGTACTTC.

The J gene is TRBJ2-1, the V gene TRBV5-1; 13 bases match TRBD2. The CDR3 is 16 amino acids. After removal of 4 bases from V and 10 bases from J, the junction contained 11 bases not matched to a gene. Germline V gene lookup returns CDR1 SGHRS and CDR2 YFSETQ. The CDR3 DNA sequence: TGCGCCAGCAGCCTTGGGACTAGCGGGACCCATGAGGAGCAGTTCTTC. Its protein is CASSLGTSGTHEEQFF. The full variable domain, completed using reference TRBV5-1 and TRBJ2-1, is KAGVTQTPRYLIKTRGQQVTLSCSPISGHRSVSWYQQTPGQGLQFLFEYFSETQRNKGNFPGRFSGRQFSNSRSEMNVSTLELGDSALYLCASSLGTSGTHEEQFFGPGTRLTVL.

DNA of the CDR3: TGCGCCAGCAGCTTGTTAGCTGCGCCAGATACGCAGTATTTT. It yields the protein CASSLLAAPDTQYF. The chain links TRBV5-1 to TRBJ2-3; D unresolved. V shed 1 base and J shed 4 bases, with 10 bases lying between them. Germline-derived CDR1 and CDR2 are SGHRS and YFSETQ. The CDR3 has 14 residues.

CDR3 amino acids: CASGGQANQPQHF. The CDR3 nucleotides are TGTGCCAGCGGGGGACAGGCCAATCAGCCCCAGCATTTT. The genes are TRBV28 and TRBJ1-5; 8 bases are a match to TRBD1. The CDR3 is made up of 13 amino acids. CDR1 and CDR2 (germline): MDHEN, SYDVKM. The V and J ends lost 8 bases and 3 bases, in that order; junction bases with no gene match: 3.

This sequence joins TRBV5-1 and TRBJ1-6, with a weak D call TRBD1 (6 bases). Germline V CDR1 and CDR2: SGHRS, YFSETQ. CDR3 length: 18 residues. V lost 0 bases and J 6 bases, leaving 19 bases between the germline ends. The CDR3 DNA reads as TGCGCCAGCAGCTTGGAGGACAGCTCATCCGCCCTTAATTCACCCCTCCACTTT. This gives the protein CASSLEDSSSALNSPLHF.

The chain is built from TRBV1 and TRBJ1-4; the table gives TRBD1 as D, unverified against the DNA. TRBV1 is an annotated pseudogene. This CDR3 region has 15 residues. Here the CDR3 DNA reads TGCACCAGCAGCGCCCCGGACAGGGATACTGAAAAACTGTTTTTT. Translating it yields CTSSAPDRDTEKLFF.

The chain uses TRBV2 and TRBJ2-1; D is undetermined. V was pared by 7 bases and J by 0 bases, with 16 bases between. The CDR3 totals 16 residues. Germline V CDR1 and CDR2: SNHLY, FYNNEI. The chain's CDR3 is CASTGGSPDSYNEQFF. The CDR3 DNA reads TGTGCCAGCACCGGCGGCAGCCCAGACTCCTACAATGAGCAGTTCTTC.

The chain is built from TRBV15 and TRBJ2-2; TRBD2 matches 11 bases. CDR1 is LNHNV and CDR2 is YYDKDF in the germline V gene (reference sequence). There are 20 residues in the CDR3. The junction had 15 bases not matched to a gene; V was cut back by 5 bases and J by 1 base. The CDR3 DNA is TGTGCCACCAGCCTCCGAAGACTAGCGGGGATTGTTCGGAACACCGGGGAGCTGTTTTTT. Translation: CATSLRRLAGIVRNTGELFF.

The V call is TRBV6-4, the J call TRBJ1-1, with D unclear. Looked up from germline, CDR1 is MRHNA and CDR2 is SNTAGT. The CDR3 totals 13 residues. V gave up 0 bases and J gave up 12 bases, with 14 bases separating them. DNA for the CDR3: TGTGCCAGCAGTGACTCGGAGGAAGGAGGCACTTTCTTT. It encodes CASSDSEEGGTFF.

This sequence joins TRBV12-5 and TRBJ1-2, with D unresolved. Germline V lookup: CDR1 LGHNT, CDR2 FRNRAP. V was clipped by 5 bases and J by 5 bases, with 12 bases between them. The CDR3 covers 13 residues. DNA for the CDR3: TGTGCTAGTGGTAAGCGCCGGAATTATGGCTACACCTTC. This translates into CASGKRRNYGYTF.

This clone appeared a single time. The rearrangement links TRBV6-5 to TRBJ2-1; D possibly corresponds to TRBD2 (5 bases). Trimming took off 7 bases at V and 0 bases at J, with 10 bases between the two ends. The CDR3 is 14 amino acids. Looked up from germline, CDR1 is MNHEY and CDR2 is SVGAGI. The CDR3 DNA is TGTGCCAGCATGGCTGGGAGCTCCTACAATGAGCAGTTCTTC. Translating gives CASMAGSSYNEQFF.

This clone came up a few times. V is TRBV13 and J is TRBJ2-7; TRBD1 matches 7 bases. Per the germline V gene, CDR1 is PRHDT and CDR2 is FYEKMQ (reference sequence). The junction had 12 bases not matched to a gene; V was cut back by 5 bases and J by 2 bases. CDR3 length: 16 residues. The CDR3 loop reads CASSQGQVGGAYEQYF. The CDR3 DNA reads as TGTGCCAGCAGCCAAGGACAGGTCGGCGGAGCCTACGAGCAGTACTTC.

This clone turned up a few times. The genes are TRBV28 and TRBJ1-5, with 10 nucleotides matching TRBD1. This CDR3 comprises 17 residues. Germline V gene sequence: CDR1 MDHEN, CDR2 SYDVKM. Trimming took 8 bases from V and 7 from J; bases not matched to a gene: 17. CDR3 in amino acids: CASQKGPGQGRGQPQHF. For the CDR3, the DNA is TGTGCCAGCCAAAAGGGGCCGGGACAGGGGAGGGGGCAGCCCCAGCATTTT.

V is TRBV6-4 and J is TRBJ2-3; D is possibly TRBD1 (5 bases). Trimming took 2 bases from V and 2 from J, leaving 11 bases between them. This CDR3 comprises 15 residues. Germline V gene sequence: CDR1 MRHNA, CDR2 SNTAGT. In nucleotides, the CDR3 is TGTGCCAGCAGTGACGGCTCTGGGGCCACAGATACGCAGTATTTT. Its protein is CASSDGSGATDTQYF.

The chain couples TRBV12-3 or TRBV12-4 to TRBJ2-3, with D tentatively TRBD2 (5 bases). V was cut by 6 bases and J by 5 bases, with 12 bases left in between. The CDR3 sequence is 13 residues long. Here the CDR3 DNA reads TGTGCCAGCAGCCCACTAGAGATAGATACGCAGTATTTT. Translated, it gives CASSPLEIDTQYF.

The chain links TRBV2 to TRBJ2-7; 8 nucleotides align to TRBD2. Germline trimming cut 5 bases from V and 3 bases from J; bases unmatched to any gene: 3. This CDR3 contains 13 residues. Germline assignment: CDR1 SNHLY and CDR2 FYNNEI. The DNA for the CDR3 is TGTGCCAGCAGTCCCGGGACTAGCTACGAGCAGTACTTC. Translation gives CASSPGTSYEQYF.

This sequence joins TRBV4-2 and TRBJ1-2; possible D gene TRBD1, 6 bases. The CDR3 loop spans 17 amino acids. Germline V lookup: CDR1 LGHNA, CDR2 YNFKEQ. V lost 0 bases to trimming and J lost 2 bases, with 16 bases between them. CDR3 bases: TGTGCCAGCAGCCAAGATAGGACGGGGGGCCCAAACTATGGCTACACCTTC. Residues: CASSQDRTGGPNYGYTF.

This clone has more than one count but fewer than ten. J is TRBJ2-7 and V is TRBV15, with 7 positions matching TRBD2. Germline CDR1 reads LNHNV; CDR2 reads YYDKDF (reference sequence). There are 16 residues in the CDR3. The J segment lost 4 bases and the V segment lost 1 base, leaving 10 bases of the junction unmatched. The CDR3 here is CATSRGGGAGPYEQYF. The CDR3 DNA reads as TGTGCCACCAGCAGAGGGGGGGGAGCGGGACCTTACGAGCAGTACTTC.

This clone has just a few counts. CDR3 nucleotide sequence: TGTGCCAGTAGTATAGGACAGGGGGCGAACAATCAGCCCCAGCATTTT. Its translation is CASSIGQGANNQPQHF. V is TRBV19 and J is TRBJ1-5; 10 positions agree with TRBD1. The germline gives CDR1 LNHDA, CDR2 SQIVND (reference sequence). Unmatched junction bases numbered 3, after V lost 1 base and J lost 3 bases. The CDR3 is 16 residues long.

The chain is built from TRBV5-4 and TRBJ2-3, with 7 positions matching TRBD2. V lost 6 bases and J lost 5; bases outside the gene matches: 12. CDR1 and CDR2 from the germline V gene are SGHNT and YYREEE (reference sequence). This CDR3 is built from 15 residues. CDR3 protein: CASTTAGRGRDTQYF. CDR3 nucleotides: TGTGCCAGCACCACGGCCGGGCGGGGGAGAGATACGCAGTATTTT.

This chain uses TRBV10-3 with TRBJ2-5; 7 bases align to TRBD1. Germline CDR1 is ENHRY and CDR2 is SYGVKD. The junction had 4 bases not matched to a gene; V was cut back by 4 bases and J by 2 bases. The CDR3 covers 14 residues. The CDR3 spells CAISGLDRQETQYF. CDR3 nucleotide sequence: TGTGCCATCAGTGGGTTGGACAGGCAAGAGACCCAGTACTTC.

The rearrangement uses TRBV11-2 and TRBJ2-7; 16 bases line up with TRBD2. The V gene end was trimmed by 0 bases and the J gene end by 2 bases; junction bases not matched to a gene: 10. The germline V gene encodes CDR1 SGHAT and CDR2 FQNNGV. The CDR3 has 20 amino acids. DNA for the CDR3: TGTGCCAGCAGCTTAGAAACCCCGACCGGGACTAGCGGGGGGGCCTACGAGCAGTACTTC. Amino acids: CASSLETPTGTSGGAYEQYF.

The V call is TRBV3-1 (or the pseudogene TRBV3-2), the J call TRBJ2-7; tentative D call: TRBD2 (6 bases). Germline CDR1 and CDR2: LGHDT and YNNKEL (reference sequence). V was clipped by 1 base and J by 7 bases, with 14 bases between them. The CDR3 is 14 amino acids. The CDR3, as DNA: TGTGCCAGCAGCCAAGCTAGCGCCACGAGTGAGCAGTACTTC. Translated, it gives CASSQASATSEQYF.

The V and J genes are TRBV7-3 and TRBJ2-4, with D possibly being TRBD2 (6 bases). Germline V gives CDR1 SGHTA, CDR2 FQGTGA. The V gene lost 8 bases and the J gene lost 5 bases, with 13 bases spanning the gap. The CDR3 has 13 residues. The CDR3 nucleotides are TGTGCCAGCGGGCCGGGGGACCAAAACATTCAGTACTTC. Protein product: CASGPGDQNIQYF.

This chain joins TRBV5-8 and TRBJ2-2, with a possible D match to TRBD1 (5 bases). The CDR3 extends over 14 amino acids. In germline, CDR1 is SGHTS, CDR2 YDEGEE. Trimming cost V 7 bases and J 2 bases, with 12 bases left between them. The CDR3 nucleotides are TGTGCCAGCGCCCGACAGATCAACACCGGGGAGCTGTTTTTT. Translated: CASARQINTGELFF.

The chain is built from TRBV18 and TRBJ1-1, with D tentatively TRBD1 (6 bases). CDR3 length: 13 residues. CDR1 KGHSH and CDR2 LQKENI come from the germline V gene. The V end was cut by 6 bases, the J end by 11 bases, with 19 bases between. The CDR3 loop is CASSQGTPGAAFF. DNA of the CDR3: TGTGCCAGCTCCCAAGGGACACCTGGCGCGGCTTTCTTT.

The V and J genes are TRBV10-3 and TRBJ2-3; possibly TRBD2 for D (5 bases). V was clipped by 10 bases and J by 2 bases, with 13 bases between them. The germline V gene has CDR1 ENHRY and CDR2 SYGVKD. This CDR3 is built from 13 residues. CDR3 protein: CATNSETTDTQYF. The CDR3 coding sequence is TGTGCCACGAATAGCGAAACCACAGATACGCAGTATTTT.

The chain recombines TRBV4-1 with TRBJ1-2; possibly TRBD1 for D (5 bases). The CDR3 spans 15 residues. V dropped 0 bases and J dropped 4 bases, with 12 bases sitting between them. CDR1 is MGHRA, CDR2 YSYEKL, per germline. The CDR3 DNA sequence: TGCGCCAGCAGCCAAGAGGGACTACTGACCTATGGCTACACCTTC. Its protein product is CASSQEGLLTYGYTF.

This clone has more than one count but fewer than ten. The chain has TRBV6-6 and TRBJ1-5; D possibly corresponds to TRBD1 (5 bases). V lost 4 bases and J 4 bases, leaving 8 bases between the germline ends. The CDR3 extends over 13 amino acids. Germline assignment: CDR1 MNHNY and CDR2 SVGAGI (reference sequence). For the CDR3, the DNA is TGTGCCAGCAGTTGGGGCTTTAATCAGCCCCAGCATTTT. Translating it yields CASSWGFNQPQHF.

This rearrangement joins TRBV7-2 to TRBJ2-2; D might be TRBD2 (5 bases). V was clipped by 5 bases and J by 5 bases, with 12 bases between them. The CDR3 runs 14 residues. From germline, CDR1 is SGHTA and CDR2 FQGNSA. The CDR3 DNA reads as TGTGCCAGCAGCAAGGACTCCTGGACCGGGGAGCTGTTTTTT. It translates to CASSKDSWTGELFF. The whole variable domain, filled in from reference TRBV7-2 and TRBJ2-2, reads GAGVSQSPSNKVTEKGKDVELRCDPISGHTALYWYRQSLGQGLEFLIYFQGNSAPDKSGLPSDRFSAERTGGSVSTLTIQRTQQEDSAVYLCASSKDSWTGELFFGEGSRLTVL.

The chain carries TRBV7-8 and TRBJ2-1, with D tentatively TRBD1 (5 bases). Trimming shortened V by 3 bases and J by 8 bases, and 11 bases separated the two germline ends. CDR1 and CDR2 from the germline V gene are SGHVS and FQNEAQ. This CDR3 has 13 amino acids. The CDR3 coding sequence is TGTGCCAGCAGCTTCTCCAGGGAAGATGAGCAGTTCTTC. Its translation is CASSFSREDEQFF.